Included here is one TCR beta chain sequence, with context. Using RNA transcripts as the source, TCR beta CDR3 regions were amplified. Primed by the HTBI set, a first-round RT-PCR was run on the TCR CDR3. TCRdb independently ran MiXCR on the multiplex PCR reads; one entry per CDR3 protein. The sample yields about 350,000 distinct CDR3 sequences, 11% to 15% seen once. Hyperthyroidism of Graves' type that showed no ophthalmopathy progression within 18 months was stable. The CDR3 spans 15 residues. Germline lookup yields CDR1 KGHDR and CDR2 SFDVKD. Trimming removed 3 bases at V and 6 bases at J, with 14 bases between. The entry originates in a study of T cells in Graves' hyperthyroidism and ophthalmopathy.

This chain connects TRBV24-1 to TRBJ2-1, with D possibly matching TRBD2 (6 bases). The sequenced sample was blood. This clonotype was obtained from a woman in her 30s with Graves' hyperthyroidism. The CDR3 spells CATSDSERGTNEQFF. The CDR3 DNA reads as TGTGCCACCAGTGATAGCGAGCGCGGGACCAATGAGCAGTTCTTC.